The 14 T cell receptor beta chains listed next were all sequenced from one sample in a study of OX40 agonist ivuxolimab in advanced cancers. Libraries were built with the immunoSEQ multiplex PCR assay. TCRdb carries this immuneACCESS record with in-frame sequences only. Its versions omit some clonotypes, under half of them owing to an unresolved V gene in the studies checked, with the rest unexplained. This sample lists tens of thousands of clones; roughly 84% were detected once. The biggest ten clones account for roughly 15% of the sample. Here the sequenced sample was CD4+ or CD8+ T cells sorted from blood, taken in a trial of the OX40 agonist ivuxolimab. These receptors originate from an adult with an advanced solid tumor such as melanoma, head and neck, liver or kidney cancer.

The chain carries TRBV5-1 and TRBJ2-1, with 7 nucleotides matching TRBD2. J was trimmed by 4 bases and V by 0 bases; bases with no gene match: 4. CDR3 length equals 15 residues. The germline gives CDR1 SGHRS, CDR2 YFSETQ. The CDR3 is CASSLGGLRYNEQFF. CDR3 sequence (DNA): TGCGCCAGCAGCTTGGGGGGACTACGATACAATGAGCAGTTCTTC.

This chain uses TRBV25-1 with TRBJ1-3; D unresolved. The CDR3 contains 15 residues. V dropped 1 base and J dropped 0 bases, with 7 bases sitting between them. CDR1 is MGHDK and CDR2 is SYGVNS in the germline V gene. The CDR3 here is CASSEWQNSGNTIYF. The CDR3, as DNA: TGTGCCAGCAGTGAATGGCAGAACTCTGGAAACACCATATATTTT.

CDR3 loop: CASSPRTSGSHTDTQYF. The DNA of the CDR3 is TGTGCCAGCTCACCAAGGACTAGCGGGAGCCACACAGATACGCAGTATTTT. The gene calls are TRBV18 and TRBJ2-3, with 13 bases that match TRBD2. Germline trimming cut 2 bases from V and 2 bases from J; bases unmatched to any gene: 4. The CDR3 runs to 17 residues. The germline V gene encodes CDR1 KGHSH and CDR2 LQKENI.

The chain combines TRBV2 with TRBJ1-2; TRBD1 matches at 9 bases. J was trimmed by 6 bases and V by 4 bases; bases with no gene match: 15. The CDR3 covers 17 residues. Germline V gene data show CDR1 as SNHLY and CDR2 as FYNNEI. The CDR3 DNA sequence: TGTGCCAGCAGTGGACTCCGGGACAGGGATCTTAGCGATGGCTACACCTTC. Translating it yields CASSGLRDRDLSDGYTF.

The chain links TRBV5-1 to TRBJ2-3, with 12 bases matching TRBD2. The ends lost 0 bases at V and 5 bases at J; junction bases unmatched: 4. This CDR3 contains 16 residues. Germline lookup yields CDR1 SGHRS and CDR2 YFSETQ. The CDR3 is CASSLGLAGDIDTQYF. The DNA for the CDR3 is TGCGCCAGCAGCTTGGGACTAGCGGGGGACATAGATACGCAGTATTTT.

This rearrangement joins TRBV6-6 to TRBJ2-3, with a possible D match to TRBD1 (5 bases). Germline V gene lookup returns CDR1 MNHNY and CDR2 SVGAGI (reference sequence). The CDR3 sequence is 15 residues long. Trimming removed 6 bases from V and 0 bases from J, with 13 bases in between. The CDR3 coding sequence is TGTGCCAGCAGGAGACAGATGTCTAGCACAGATACGCAGTATTTT. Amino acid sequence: CASRRQMSSTDTQYF.

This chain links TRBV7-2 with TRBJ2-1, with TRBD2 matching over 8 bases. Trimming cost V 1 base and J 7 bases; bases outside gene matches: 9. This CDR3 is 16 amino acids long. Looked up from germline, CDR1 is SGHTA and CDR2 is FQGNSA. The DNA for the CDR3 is TGTGCCAGCAGCTTAGTTTCCGGGAGGGCCCAGAATGAGCAGTTCTTC. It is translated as CASSLVSGRAQNEQFF.

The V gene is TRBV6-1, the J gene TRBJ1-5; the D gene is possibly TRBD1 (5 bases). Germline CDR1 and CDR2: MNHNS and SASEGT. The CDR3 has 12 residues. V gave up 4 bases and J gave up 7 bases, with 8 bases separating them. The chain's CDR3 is CASSARDQPQHF. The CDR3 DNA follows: TGTGCCAGCAGTGCAAGGGACCAGCCCCAGCATTTT.

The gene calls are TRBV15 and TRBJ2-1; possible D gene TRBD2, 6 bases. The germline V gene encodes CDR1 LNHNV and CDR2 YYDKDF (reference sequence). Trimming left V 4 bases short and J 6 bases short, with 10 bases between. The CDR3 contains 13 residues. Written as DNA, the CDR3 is TGTGCCACCAGCAAACTAGCCGTCAATGAGCAGTTCTTC. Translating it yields CATSKLAVNEQFF.

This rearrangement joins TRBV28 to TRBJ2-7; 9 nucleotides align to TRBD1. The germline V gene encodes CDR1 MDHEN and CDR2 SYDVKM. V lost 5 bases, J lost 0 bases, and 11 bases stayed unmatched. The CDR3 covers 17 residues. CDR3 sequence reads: CASSHLGGTGSSYEQYF. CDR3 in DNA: TGTGCCAGCAGTCACCTGGGGGGGACAGGGAGCTCCTACGAGCAGTACTTC.

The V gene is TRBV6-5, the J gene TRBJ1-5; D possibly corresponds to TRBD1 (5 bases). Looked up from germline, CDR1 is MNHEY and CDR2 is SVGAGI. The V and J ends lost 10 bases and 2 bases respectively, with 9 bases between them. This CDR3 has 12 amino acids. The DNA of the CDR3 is TGTGCCACGGGACGGCGCAATCAGCCCCAGCATTTT. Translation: CATGRRNQPQHF.

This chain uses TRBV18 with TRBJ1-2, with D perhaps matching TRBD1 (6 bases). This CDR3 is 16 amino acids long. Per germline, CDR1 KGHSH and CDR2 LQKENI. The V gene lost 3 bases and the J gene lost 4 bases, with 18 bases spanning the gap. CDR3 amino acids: CASSPVDRPGGYGYTF. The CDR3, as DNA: TGTGCCAGCTCACCGGTGGACAGACCGGGAGGCTATGGCTACACCTTC.

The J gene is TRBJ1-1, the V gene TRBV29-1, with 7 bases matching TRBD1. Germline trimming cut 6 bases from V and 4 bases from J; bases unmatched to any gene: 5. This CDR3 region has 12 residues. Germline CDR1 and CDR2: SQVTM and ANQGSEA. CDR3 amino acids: CSVDRDATEAFF. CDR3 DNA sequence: TGCAGCGTCGACAGGGATGCCACTGAAGCTTTCTTT.

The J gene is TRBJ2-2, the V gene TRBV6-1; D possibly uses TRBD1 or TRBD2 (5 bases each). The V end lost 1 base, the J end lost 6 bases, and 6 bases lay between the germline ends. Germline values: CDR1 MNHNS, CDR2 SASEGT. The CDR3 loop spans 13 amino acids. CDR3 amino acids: CASSEVGAGELFF. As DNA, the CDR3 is TGTGCCAGCAGTGAAGTGGGGGCCGGGGAGCTGTTTTTT.